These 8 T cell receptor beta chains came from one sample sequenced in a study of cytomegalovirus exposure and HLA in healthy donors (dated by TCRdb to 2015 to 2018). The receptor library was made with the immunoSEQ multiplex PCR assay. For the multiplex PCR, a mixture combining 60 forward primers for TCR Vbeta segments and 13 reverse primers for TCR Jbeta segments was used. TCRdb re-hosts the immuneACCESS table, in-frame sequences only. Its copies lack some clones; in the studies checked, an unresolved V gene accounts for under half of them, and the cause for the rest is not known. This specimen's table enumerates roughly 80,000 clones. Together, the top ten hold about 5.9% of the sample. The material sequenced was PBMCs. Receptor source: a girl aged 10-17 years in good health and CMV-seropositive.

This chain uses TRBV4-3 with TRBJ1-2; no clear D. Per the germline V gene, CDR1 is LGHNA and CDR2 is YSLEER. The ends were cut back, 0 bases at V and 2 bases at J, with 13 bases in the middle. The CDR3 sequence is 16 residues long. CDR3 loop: CASSQDPREFNYGYTF. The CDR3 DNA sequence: TGCGCCAGCAGCCAAGATCCCCGGGAATTCAACTATGGCTACACCTTC.

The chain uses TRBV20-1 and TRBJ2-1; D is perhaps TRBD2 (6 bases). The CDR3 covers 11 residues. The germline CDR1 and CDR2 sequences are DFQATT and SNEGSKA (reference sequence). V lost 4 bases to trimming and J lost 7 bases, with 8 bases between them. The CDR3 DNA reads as TGCAGTGCTACCCGGGGGAATGAGCAGTTCTTC. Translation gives CSATRGNEQFF.

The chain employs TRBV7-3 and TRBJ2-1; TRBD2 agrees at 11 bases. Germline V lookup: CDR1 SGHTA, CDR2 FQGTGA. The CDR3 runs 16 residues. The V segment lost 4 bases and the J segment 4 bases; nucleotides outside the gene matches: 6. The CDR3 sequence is CASSYDTSGGYNEQFF. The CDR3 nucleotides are TGTGCCAGCAGCTACGATACTAGCGGGGGATACAATGAGCAGTTCTTC.

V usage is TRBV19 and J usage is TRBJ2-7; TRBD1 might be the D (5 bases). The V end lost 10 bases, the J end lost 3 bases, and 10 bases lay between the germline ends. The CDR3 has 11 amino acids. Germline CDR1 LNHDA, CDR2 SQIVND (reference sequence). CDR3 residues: CATSDSYEQYF. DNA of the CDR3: TGTGCCACCAGCGACAGCTACGAGCAGTACTTC. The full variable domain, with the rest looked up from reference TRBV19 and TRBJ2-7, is DGGITQSPKYLFRKEGQNVTLSCEQNLNHDAMYWYRQDPGQGLRLIYYSQIVNDFQKGDIAEGYSVSREKKESFPLTVTSAQKNPTAFYLCATSDSYEQYFGPGTRLTVT.

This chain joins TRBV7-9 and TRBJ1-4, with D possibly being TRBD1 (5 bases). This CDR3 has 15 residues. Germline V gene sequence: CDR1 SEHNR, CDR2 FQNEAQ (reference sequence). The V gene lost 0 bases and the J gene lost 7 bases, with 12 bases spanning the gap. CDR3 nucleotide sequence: TGTGCCAGCAGCTTAGCAGCCCCGGGGGGTGAAAAACTGTTTTTT. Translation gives CASSLAAPGGEKLFF.

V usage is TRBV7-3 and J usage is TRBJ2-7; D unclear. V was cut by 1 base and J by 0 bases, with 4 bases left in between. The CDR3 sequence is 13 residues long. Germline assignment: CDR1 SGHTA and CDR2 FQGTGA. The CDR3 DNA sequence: TGTGCCAGCAGCTTAAACTACTCCTACGAGCAGTACGTC. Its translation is CASSLNYSYEQYV.

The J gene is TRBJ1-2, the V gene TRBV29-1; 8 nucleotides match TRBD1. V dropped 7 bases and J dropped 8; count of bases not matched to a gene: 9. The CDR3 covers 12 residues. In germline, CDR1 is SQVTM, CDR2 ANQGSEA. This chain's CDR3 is CSAQGGLDGYTF. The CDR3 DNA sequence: TGCAGCGCACAGGGGGGTTTAGACGGCTACACCTTC.

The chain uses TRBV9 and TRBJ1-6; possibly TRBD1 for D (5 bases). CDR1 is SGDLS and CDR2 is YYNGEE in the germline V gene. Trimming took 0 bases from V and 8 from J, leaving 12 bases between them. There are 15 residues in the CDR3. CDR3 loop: CASSVADRGDSPLHF. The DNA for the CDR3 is TGTGCCAGCAGCGTAGCCGACAGAGGCGATTCACCCCTCCACTTT.